Below are 4 T cell receptor beta chains sequenced from a single sample in a study of cytomegalovirus exposure and HLA in healthy donors (dated by TCRdb to between 2016 and 2019). Libraries were built with the immunoSEQ multiplex PCR assay. A mixture of 60 forward primers for TCR Vbeta segments and 13 reverse primers for TCR Jbeta segments was used in the multiplex PCR. This is the immuneACCESS table as TCRdb keeps it, with only in-frame sequences that have V and J called. A part of the clones is gone; compared with another copy, unresolved V genes explain less than half, and the rest is unexplained. Recorded for this sample are over 80,000 clones; 82% of them occurred a single time. The ten largest account for approximately 3.8% of the sample. The sample consisted of PBMCs. These receptors all come from a man in his fifties or sixties in good health and CMV-seronegative.

This clone appeared a few times. The chain uses TRBV6-5 and TRBJ1-2; tentatively, D is TRBD1 (6 bases). The ends were cut back, 6 bases at V and 5 bases at J, with 16 bases in the middle. The CDR3 has 14 amino acids. Germline V lookup: CDR1 MNHEY, CDR2 SVGAGI. The CDR3 reads CASSTGGGRYGYTF. The DNA for the CDR3 is TGTGCCAGCAGCACTGGGGGGGGCCGGTATGGCTACACCTTC.

The chain recombines TRBV11-2 with TRBJ2-5; D is unresolved. V lost 1 base and J lost 3, with 3 bases in between. This CDR3 is built from 12 residues. Germline V CDR1 and CDR2: SGHAT, FQNNGV. CDR3 DNA sequence: TGTGCCAGCAGCTTAGTTAAAGAGACCCAGTACTTC. Protein: CASSLVKETQYF.

This chain uses TRBV19 with TRBJ2-5; the match to TRBD2 covers 10 bases. Gene TRBJ2-7 matches the end of the DNA better, so the J call may be wrong. CDR1 is LNHDA and CDR2 is SQIVND in the germline V gene (reference sequence). This CDR3 has 16 residues. The chain's CDR3 is CASSIRLAGVSYEQYF. For the CDR3, the DNA is TGTGCCAGTAGTATCCGGCTAGCGGGAGTCTCCTACGAGCAGTACTTC.

This rearrangement joins TRBV11-1 to TRBJ2-7; tentatively, D is TRBD1 (5 bases). This CDR3 is 12 amino acids long. The germline gives CDR1 SGHAT, CDR2 FQDESV (reference sequence). Trimming removed 4 bases from V and 6 bases from J, with 10 bases in between. CDR3 nucleotides: TGTGCCAGCAGCTCAGGGTTCTCCGAGCAGTACTTC. It encodes CASSSGFSEQYF.